What follows describes a single TCR beta chain. For each CDR3 protein, TCRdb gives one entry from its re-call of the 5' RACE reads, without DNA. The sample yields some 600,000 distinct CDR3 sequences, of which the top ten take up approximately 3.5%. Germline V gene sequence: CDR1 DFQATT, CDR2 SNEGSKA (reference sequence). This CDR3 spans 15 amino acids. The data were taken from a study of T cells expressing NK-cell markers. Sequenced input: blood T cells: a sorted CD56 or NKG2C T cell subset, CD4+ or CD8+ T cells, or bulk PBMC T cells (not recorded which). The chain has TRBV20-1 and TRBJ2-7; there is no DNA to check the TCRdb D call of TRBD2. This TCR derives from a man aged 18 to 29 in good health. The CDR3 loop reads CSARDMPSGTYEQYF.